Given below is one T cell receptor beta chain in context. Its cognate antigen is unknown. Sequencing was performed with immunoSEQ multiplex PCR; in TCRdb, only in-frame clones are kept and a portion is missing. The sample holds roughly 140,000 clones, approximately 90% seen once. The data were obtained in a study of T cell responses to AZD1222 COVID-19 vaccine. Trimming took 0 bases from V and 2 from J, leaving 16 bases between them. The CDR3 is 17 residues long. The germline CDR1 and CDR2 sequences are MGHRA and YSYEKL. Broader study findings: Spike was spanned by vaccine-associated CD4 TCRs, with dominance at 160-218 and 743-854. Nearly half of spike-specific TCRs reportedly target unmutated variant regions. There were mostly white British donors and more females than males, and clonal diversity was possibly underestimated. Baseline serostatus was positive in only a handful of AZD1222 recipients.

The V and J genes are TRBV4-1 and TRBJ1-2; D not certain. The TCR originated in an adult in good health. The sequencing here drew on peripheral blood, taken on day 0 of MenACWY control vaccination. Here the CDR3 reads CASSQDRSWTVNYGYTF. For the CDR3, the DNA is TGCGCCAGCAGCCAAGATCGCAGCTGGACGGTCAACTATGGCTACACCTTC.